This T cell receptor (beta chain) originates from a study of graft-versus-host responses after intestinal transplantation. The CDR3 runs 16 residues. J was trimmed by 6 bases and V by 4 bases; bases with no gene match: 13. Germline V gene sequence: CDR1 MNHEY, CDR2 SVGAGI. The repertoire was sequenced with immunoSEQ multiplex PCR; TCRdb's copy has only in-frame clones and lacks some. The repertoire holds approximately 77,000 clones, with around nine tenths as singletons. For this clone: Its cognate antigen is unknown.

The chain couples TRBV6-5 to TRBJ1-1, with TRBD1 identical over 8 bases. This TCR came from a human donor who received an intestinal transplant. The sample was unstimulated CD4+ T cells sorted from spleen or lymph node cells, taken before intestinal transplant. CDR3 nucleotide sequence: TGTGCCAGCAGTTTCGTACCGACAGGGGTGATACCTGAAGCTTTCTTT. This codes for CASSFVPTGVIPEAFF.